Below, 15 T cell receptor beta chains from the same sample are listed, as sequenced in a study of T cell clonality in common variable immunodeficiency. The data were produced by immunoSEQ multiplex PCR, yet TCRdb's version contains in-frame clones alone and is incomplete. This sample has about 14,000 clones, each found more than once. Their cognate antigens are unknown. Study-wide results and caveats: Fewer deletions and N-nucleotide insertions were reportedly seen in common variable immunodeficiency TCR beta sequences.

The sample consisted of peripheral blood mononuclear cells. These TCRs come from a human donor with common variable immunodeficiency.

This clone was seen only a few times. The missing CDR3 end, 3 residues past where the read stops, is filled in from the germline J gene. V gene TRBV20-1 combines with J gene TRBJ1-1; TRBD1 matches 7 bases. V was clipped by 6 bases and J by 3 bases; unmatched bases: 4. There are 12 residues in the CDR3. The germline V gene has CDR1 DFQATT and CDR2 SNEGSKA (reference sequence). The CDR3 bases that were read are TGCAGTGCCCGGACAGGCTACACTGAA. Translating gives CSARTGYTE. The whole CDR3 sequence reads CSARTGYTEAFF.

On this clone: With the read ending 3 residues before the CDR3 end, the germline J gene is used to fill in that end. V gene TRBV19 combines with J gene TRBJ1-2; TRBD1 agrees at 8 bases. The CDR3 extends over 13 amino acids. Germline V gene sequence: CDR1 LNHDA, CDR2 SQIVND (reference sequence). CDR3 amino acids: CASSIVTGAGYTF. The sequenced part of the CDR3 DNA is TGTGCCAGTAGTATAGTGACAGGGGCCGGC.

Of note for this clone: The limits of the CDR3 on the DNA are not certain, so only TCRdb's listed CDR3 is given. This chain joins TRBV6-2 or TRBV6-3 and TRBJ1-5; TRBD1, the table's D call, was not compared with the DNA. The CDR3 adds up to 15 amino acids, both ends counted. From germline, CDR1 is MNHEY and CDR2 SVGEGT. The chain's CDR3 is CASSSSTGTNQPQHF.

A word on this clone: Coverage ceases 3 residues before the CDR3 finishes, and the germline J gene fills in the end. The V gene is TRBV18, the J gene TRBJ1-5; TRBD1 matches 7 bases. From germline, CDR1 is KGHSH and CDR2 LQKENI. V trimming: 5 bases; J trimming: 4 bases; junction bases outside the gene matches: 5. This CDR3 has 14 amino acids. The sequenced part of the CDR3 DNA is TGTGCCAGCTCATCGGGACAGCCGAATCAGCCC. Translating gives CASSSGQPNQP. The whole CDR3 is CASSSGQPNQPQHF. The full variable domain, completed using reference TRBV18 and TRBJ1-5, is NAGVMQNPRHLVRRRGQEARLRCSPMKGHSHVYWYRQLPEEGLKFMVYLQKENIIDESGMPKERFSAEFPKEGPSILRIQQVVRGDSAAYFCASSSGQPNQPQHFGDGTRLSIL.

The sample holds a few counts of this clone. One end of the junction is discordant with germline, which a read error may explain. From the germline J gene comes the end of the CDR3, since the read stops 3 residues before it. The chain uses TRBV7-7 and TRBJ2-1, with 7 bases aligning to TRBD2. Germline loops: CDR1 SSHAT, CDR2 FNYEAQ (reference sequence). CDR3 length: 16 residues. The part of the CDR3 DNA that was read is TGTGCTAGCAGCTTAGCGGGCCCAAGCTCCTACAATGAG. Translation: CASSLAGPSSYNE. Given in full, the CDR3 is CASSLAGPSSYNEQFF. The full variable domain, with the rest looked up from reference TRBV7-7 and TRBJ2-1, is GAGVSQSPRYKVTKRGQDVTLRCDPISSHATLYWYQQALGQGPEFLTYFNYEAQPDKSGLPSDRFSAERPEGSISTLTIQRTEQRDSAMYRCASSLAGPSSYNEQFFGPGTRLTVL.

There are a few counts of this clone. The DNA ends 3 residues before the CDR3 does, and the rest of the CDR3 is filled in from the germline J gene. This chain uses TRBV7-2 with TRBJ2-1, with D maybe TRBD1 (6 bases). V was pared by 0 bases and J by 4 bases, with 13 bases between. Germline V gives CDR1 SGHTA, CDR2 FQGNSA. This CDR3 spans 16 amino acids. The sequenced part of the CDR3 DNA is TGTGCCAGCAGCTTAGCGGGCCAGGGGACATACAATGAG. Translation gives CASSLAGQGTYNE. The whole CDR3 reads CASSLAGQGTYNEQFF.

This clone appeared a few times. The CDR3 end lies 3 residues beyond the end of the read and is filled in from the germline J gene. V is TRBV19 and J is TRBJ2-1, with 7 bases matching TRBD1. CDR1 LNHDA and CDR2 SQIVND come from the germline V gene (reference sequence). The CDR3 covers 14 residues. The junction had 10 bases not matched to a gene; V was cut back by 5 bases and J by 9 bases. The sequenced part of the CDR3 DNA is TGTGCCAGTAGTCCCGGGACAGTTTTGATTGAG. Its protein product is CASSPGTVLIE. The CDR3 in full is CASSPGTVLIEQFF.

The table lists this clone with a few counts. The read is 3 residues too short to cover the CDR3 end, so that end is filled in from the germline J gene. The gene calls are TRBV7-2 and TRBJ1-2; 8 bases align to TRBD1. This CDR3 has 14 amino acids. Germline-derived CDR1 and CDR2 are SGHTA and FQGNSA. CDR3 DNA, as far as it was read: TGTGCCAGCAGCCCCCCGACAGGGGTGAAAGGC. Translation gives CASSPPTGVKG. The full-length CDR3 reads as CASSPPTGVKGYTF.

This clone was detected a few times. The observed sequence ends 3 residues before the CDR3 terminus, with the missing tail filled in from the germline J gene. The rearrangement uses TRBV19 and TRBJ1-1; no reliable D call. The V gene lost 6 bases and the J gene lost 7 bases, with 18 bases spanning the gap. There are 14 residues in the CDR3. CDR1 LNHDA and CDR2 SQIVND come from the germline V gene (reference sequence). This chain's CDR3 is CASSPSRIGLEAFF. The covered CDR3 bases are TGTGCCAGTAGCCCCTCACGGATTGGGCTTGAA.

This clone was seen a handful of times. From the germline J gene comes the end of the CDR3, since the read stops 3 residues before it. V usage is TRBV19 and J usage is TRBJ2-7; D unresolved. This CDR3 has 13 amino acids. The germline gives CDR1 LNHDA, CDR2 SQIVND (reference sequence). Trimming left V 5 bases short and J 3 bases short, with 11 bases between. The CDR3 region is CASSRTEYYEQYF. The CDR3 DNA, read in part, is TGTGCCAGTAGTCGTACAGAGTACTACGAG.

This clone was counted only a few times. CDR3 sequence: CAGRDRVSNQPQHF. CDR3 bases read: TGTGCCGGCCGGGACAGGGTTAGCAATCAGCCC. The chain combines TRBV19 with TRBJ1-5, with 9 bases identical to TRBD1. The CDR3 is cut off 3 residues early in the read; its end comes from the germline J gene. The trim removed 11 bases at V and 0 bases at J, leaving 5 bases unmatched. This CDR3 is built from 14 residues. Germline CDR1 LNHDA, CDR2 SQIVND (reference sequence). Looking up the rest from reference TRBV19 and TRBJ1-5 gives the full variable domain: DGGITQSPKYLFRKEGQNVTLSCEQNLNHDAMYWYRQDPGQGLRLIYYSQIVNDFQKGDIAEGYSVSREKKESFPLTVTSAQKNPTAFYLCAGRDRVSNQPQHFGDGTRLSIL.

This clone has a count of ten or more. CDR3: CASSFETGTAIPQYF. The DNA read from the CDR3 is TGCGCCAGCAGCTTTGAGACCGGGACAGCCATCCCT. This sequence joins TRBV5-1 and TRBJ2-4, with 7 bases that match TRBD1. The read ends 3 residues early relative to the CDR3; the germline J gene fills the gap. CDR1 is SGHRS and CDR2 is YFSETQ in the germline V gene. The length of the CDR3 is 15 residues.

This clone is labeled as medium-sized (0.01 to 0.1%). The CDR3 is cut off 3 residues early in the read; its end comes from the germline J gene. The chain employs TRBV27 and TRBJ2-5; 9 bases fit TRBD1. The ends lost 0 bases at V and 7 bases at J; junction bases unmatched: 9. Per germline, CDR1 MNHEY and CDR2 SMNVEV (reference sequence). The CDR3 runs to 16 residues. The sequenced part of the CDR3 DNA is TGTGCCAGCAGTTTATCGAACAGGGGGCGCGGTAGGACC. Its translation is CASSLSNRGRGRT. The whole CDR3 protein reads CASSLSNRGRGRTQYF.

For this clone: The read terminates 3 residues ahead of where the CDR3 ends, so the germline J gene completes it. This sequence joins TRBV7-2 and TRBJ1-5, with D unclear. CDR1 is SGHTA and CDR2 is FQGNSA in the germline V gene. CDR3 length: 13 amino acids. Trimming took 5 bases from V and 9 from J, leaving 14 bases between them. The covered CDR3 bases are TGTGCCAGCAGCCACGGGTTCTCGGGGCCC. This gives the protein CASSHGFSGP. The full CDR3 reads CASSHGFSGPQHF.

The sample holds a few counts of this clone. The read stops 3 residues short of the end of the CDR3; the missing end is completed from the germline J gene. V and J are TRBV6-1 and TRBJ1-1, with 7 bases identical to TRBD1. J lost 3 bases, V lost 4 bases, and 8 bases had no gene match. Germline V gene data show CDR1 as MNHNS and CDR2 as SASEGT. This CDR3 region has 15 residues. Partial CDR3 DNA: TGTGCCAGCAGTGGCGCCGGGACAGCAGACACTGAA. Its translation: CASSGAGTADTE. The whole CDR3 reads CASSGAGTADTEAFF.